The 10 T cell receptor beta chains given below trace back to one sample, sequenced in a study of T cells in Graves' hyperthyroidism and ophthalmopathy. Researchers amplified the TCR beta CDR3 regions from RNA transcripts. The HTBI set primed first-round TCR CDR3 RT-PCR. TCRdb called the multiplex PCR reads again in MiXCR, with one record for every CDR3 protein. This table holds hundreds of thousands of distinct CDR3 sequences, roughly 17% found once. The source material was blood. The origin of the receptors is a woman aged 25-40 years with Graves' hyperthyroidism.

There are many counts of this clonotype. The chain couples TRBV7-9 to TRBJ1-1, with a possible D match to TRBD1 (5 bases). Trimming removed 5 bases from V and 2 bases from J, with 9 bases in between. The CDR3 loop spans 13 amino acids. Germline V gives CDR1 SEHNR, CDR2 FQNEAQ (reference sequence). This CDR3 reads CASSQDSNTEAFF. CDR3 sequence (DNA): TGTGCCAGCAGCCAAGACAGTAACACTGAAGCTTTCTTT.

This clonotype was picked up a small number of times. This chain connects TRBV19 to TRBJ2-2, with D perhaps TRBD1 or TRBD2 (6 bases each). Trimming took 3 bases from V and 6 from J, leaving 14 bases between them. The CDR3 is made up of 15 amino acids. Germline loops: CDR1 LNHDA, CDR2 SQIVND (reference sequence). This CDR3 reads CASSISGAFSGELFF. CDR3 DNA sequence: TGTGCCAGTAGTATCTCGGGGGCGTTCTCCGGGGAGCTGTTTTTT.

The sample holds many counts of this clonotype. The genes are TRBV9 and TRBJ2-1; 7 nucleotides align to TRBD1. The length of the CDR3 is 15 residues. Germline CDR1 and CDR2: SGDLS and YYNGEE. The junction had 9 bases not matched to a gene; V was cut back by 3 bases and J by 6 bases. CDR3 amino acids: CASSARARQGNEQFF. The CDR3 region has the DNA TGTGCCAGCAGCGCCCGCGCCCGACAGGGCAATGAGCAGTTCTTC.

This clonotype was seen repeatedly, ten times or more. The V gene is TRBV10-3, the J gene TRBJ1-2, with D maybe TRBD1 (6 bases). V was pared by 3 bases and J by 3 bases, with 11 bases between. This CDR3 contains 14 residues. Germline lookup yields CDR1 ENHRY and CDR2 SYGVKD. Here the CDR3 reads CAISDENRDYGYTF. The CDR3 DNA follows: TGTGCCATCAGTGATGAGAACAGGGACTATGGCTACACCTTC.

The chain joins TRBV19 to TRBJ2-7, with unresolved D. This CDR3 is 15 amino acids long. Trimming removed 4 bases at V and 5 bases at J, with 18 bases between. Germline CDR1 is LNHDA and CDR2 is SQIVND (reference sequence). CDR3 sequence (DNA): TGTGCCAGTAGTACCAAACCTACAATACGCCACGAGCAGTACTTC. Translating it yields CASSTKPTIRHEQYF.

This clonotype has ten or more counts. The chain recombines TRBV28 with TRBJ2-1; 10 bases map to TRBD1. CDR3 length equals 16 residues. CDR1 and CDR2 (germline): MDHEN, SYDVKM. Trimming at V came to 5 bases and at J to 5 bases, leaving 9 bases not matched to a gene. The CDR3 DNA reads TGTGCCAGCAGTCCCTCCGAGGACAGGGGGAACAATGAGCAGTTCTTC. Translated, it gives CASSPSEDRGNNEQFF. The entire variable domain, with the rest obtained from reference TRBV28 and TRBJ2-1, is as follows: DVKVTQSSRYLVKRTGEKVFLECVQDMDHENMFWYRQDPGLGLRLIYFSYDVKMKEKGDIPEGYSVSREKKERFSLILESASTNQTSMYLCASSPSEDRGNNEQFFGPGTRLTVL.

This clonotype came up many times. This chain uses TRBV30 with TRBJ1-1; no firm D call. There are 12 residues in the CDR3. V was cut by 5 bases and J by 5 bases, with 12 bases left in between. Per germline, CDR1 GTSNPN and CDR2 SVGIG (reference sequence). CDR3 sequence: CAWGRLITEAFF. In DNA, the CDR3 is TGTGCCTGGGGACGGCTGATTACTGAAGCTTTCTTT.

This clonotype has ten or more counts. The chain employs TRBV12-3 or TRBV12-4 and TRBJ1-1; D may be TRBD1 (5 bases). The CDR3 covers 15 residues. V dropped 3 bases and J dropped 1 base, with 12 bases sitting between them. CDR3 in DNA: TGTGCCAGCAGTTTTTCGAGACAGCAGAACACTGAAGCTTTCTTT. It yields the protein CASSFSRQQNTEAFF.

This clonotype came up a few times. This CDR3 is CASSQGQTYGYTF. The CDR3 DNA follows: TGTGCCAGCAGCCAAGGACAGACGTATGGCTACACCTTC. The V gene is TRBV14, the J gene TRBJ1-2, with a weak D call TRBD1 (5 bases). V dropped 1 base and J dropped 5 bases, with 8 bases sitting between them. Germline-derived CDR1 and CDR2 are SGHDN and FVKESK. The CDR3 is 13 residues long.

The chain joins TRBV6-2 or TRBV6-3 to TRBJ2-2; a weak D match, TRBD2 (5 bases). The length of the CDR3 is 16 residues. With 5 bases removed from V and 6 bases from J, the gap between germline ends came to 19 bases. Germline-derived CDR1 and CDR2 are MNHEY and SVGEGT. CDR3 nucleotide sequence: TGTGCCAGCAGTGACGTTCTAAGATTGAGGGCCGGGGAGCTGTTTTTT. The encoded protein is CASSDVLRLRAGELFF.